This T cell receptor (beta chain) came from a study of response to subunit inactivated influenza vaccine listed by TCRdb under 2018. Context from the whole study: Deep quantitative profiling of the T cell receptor repertoire was used in the study to follow responses to a trivalent subunit inactivated influenza vaccine.

Only a few counts were recorded for this clonotype. Which antigen it targets is not known. One base away there is no much larger clone; base qualities are not given. The full study reports these points: The authors proposed that each seasonal influenza vaccination may bring in only a limited number of new T cells.

The library was built by means of RT-PCR. Data came from an Illumina HiSeq 2500. TCRdb reprocessed the public reads (quality trimming at Q25 with fastp, clone calling with MiXCR) and kept in-frame beta chains. A single entry per CDR3 protein holds the most common genes and DNA from its merged rows. This sample gives over 800,000 distinct CDR3 sequences in total; 20% to 25% of them show up just once. The ten most abundant clones make up more than 8.5% of the sample. CDR1 and CDR2 (SGHDT, YYEEEE) derive from the germline V gene. The CDR3 goes from the cysteine to the phenylalanine over 14 residues. Here the CDR3 DNA is all that survives: 42 bases in frame from base 1. Deletion took 0 bases off V and 3 bases off J, with a span of 9 bases between the germline ends.

The sample was PBMCs from blood, taken around 5 days after vaccination. This receptor was obtained from a man aged 45-65 years who received an inactivated influenza vaccine. Donor details come from another sample of the same person, matched by shared clones. The chain was built from TRBV5-6 and TRBJ2-5; there is no confident call for the D gene. The nucleotides are TGTGCCAGCAGCTTGGCCCTCGGAGAAGAGACCCAGTACTTC. This translates into CASSLALGEETQYF. Reference TRBV5-6 and TRBJ2-5 genes cover what lies past the CDR3, so the full variable domain is DAGVTQSPTHLIKTRGQQVTLRCSPKSGHDTVSWYQQALGQGPQFIFQYYEEEERQRGNFPDRFSGHQFPNYSSELNVNALLLGDSALYLCASSLALGEETQYFGPGTRLLVL.